This passage covers 19 T cell receptor beta chains from one sample sequenced in a study of CD8+ T cells in alopecia areata. The sample's treatment: oral pan-JAK inhibitor, 5-10 mg twice daily. cDNA prepared by RNA extraction and subsequent reverse transcription served as the template for sequencing. Using immunoSEQ multiplex PCR, the repertoire was profiled, and TCRdb retains in-frame clones only, with some absent. Altogether roughly 100,000 clones are present, 44% being singletons, with the ten largest covering roughly a sixth. Here the sequenced sample was CD8+ T cells sorted from blood, taken at week 24, from a patient treated with tofacitinib. The source is a human donor with alopecia areata.

The V and J genes are TRBV6-5 and TRBJ2-6, with D uncertain. The germline CDR1 and CDR2 sequences are MNHEY and SVGAGI. V lost 2 bases and J lost 4, with 6 bases in between. The CDR3 sequence is 14 residues long. The CDR3 here is CASSYAPGANVLTF. The CDR3 DNA reads TGTGCCAGCAGTTACGCCCCCGGGGCCAACGTCCTGACTTTC.

The V call is TRBV10-3, the J call TRBJ2-3; 7 nucleotides line up with TRBD2. Germline V gene lookup returns CDR1 ENHRY and CDR2 SYGVKD. V shed 6 bases, J shed 1 base, and the junction held 4 bases outside the gene matches. This CDR3 is 14 amino acids long. The CDR3 coding sequence is TGTGCCATCAGCAATCTAGCGGGCACAGATACGCAGTATTTT. Amino acid sequence: CAISNLAGTDTQYF.

The J gene is TRBJ1-5, the V gene TRBV5-1, with D perhaps matching TRBD1 (6 bases). Germline CDR1 SGHRS, CDR2 YFSETQ. V was cut by 3 bases and J by 3 bases, with 10 bases left in between. CDR3 size: 14 residues. The CDR3 DNA reads as TGCGCCAGCAGCTCCGGGACAAACAATCAGCCCCAGCATTTT. This sequence encodes CASSSGTNNQPQHF.

The chain joins TRBV21-1 to TRBJ2-5. TRBV21-1 is tagged as a pseudogene. The CDR3 runs 11 residues. The CDR3 sequence is CASSDQETQYF. The CDR3 region has the DNA TGTGCCAGCAGCGACCAAGAGACCCAGTACTTC.

Many counts were recorded for this clone. This sequence joins TRBV18 and TRBJ1-4; 7 bases are a match to TRBD1. The germline gives CDR1 KGHSH, CDR2 LQKENI. The CDR3 has 13 amino acids. The V segment lost 3 bases and the J segment 8 bases; nucleotides outside the gene matches: 3. In nucleotides, the CDR3 is TGTGCCAGCTCACCCCGGGACAGAGAAAAACTGTTTTTT. Amino acids: CASSPRDREKLFF.

This clone has only a few counts. The chain carries TRBV9 and TRBJ1-5; no clear D. CDR1 SGDLS and CDR2 YYNGEE come from the germline V gene. The V and J ends lost 0 bases and 5 bases respectively, with 12 bases between them. The CDR3 is 15 residues long. CDR3 residues: CASSVGEGPHQPQHF. DNA for the CDR3: TGTGCCAGCAGCGTAGGTGAGGGTCCGCATCAGCCCCAGCATTTT. Looking up the rest from reference TRBV9 and TRBJ1-5 gives the full variable domain: DSGVTQTPKHLITATGQRVTLRCSPRSGDLSVYWYQQSLDQGLQFLIQYYNGEERAKGNILERFSAQQFPDLHSELNLSSLELGDSALYFCASSVGEGPHQPQHFGDGTRLSIL.

The V call is TRBV2, the J call TRBJ2-6, with D perhaps TRBD1 (5 bases). In germline, CDR1 is SNHLY, CDR2 FYNNEI. Trimming removed 3 bases from V and 1 base from J, with 7 bases in between. CDR3 size: 15 residues. The CDR3 sequence is CASSDPGSGANVLTF. The CDR3 nucleotides are TGTGCCAGCAGTGATCCAGGGTCTGGGGCCAACGTCCTGACTTTC.

This chain uses TRBV29-1 with TRBJ1-2; the D is unclear. CDR3 length equals 13 residues. With 0 bases removed from V and 5 bases from J, the gap between germline ends came to 10 bases. Germline CDR1 is SQVTM and CDR2 is ANQGSEA. CDR3 nucleotides: TGCAGCGTTGAAGATCTGGCAAGTTATGGCTACACCTTC. As protein: CSVEDLASYGYTF.

V and J are TRBV7-9 and TRBJ2-5; a possible D gene is TRBD2 (6 bases). This CDR3 contains 14 residues. Germline CDR1 is SEHNR and CDR2 is FQNEAQ (reference sequence). Trimming cost V 5 bases and J 4 bases, with 14 bases left between them. CDR3 sequence reads: CASSRALGGETQYF. The CDR3 DNA reads TGTGCCAGCAGCCGGGCCTTGGGAGGAGAGACCCAGTACTTC.

The CDR3 spells CASSSGQGVRAFF. Written as DNA, the CDR3 is TGTGCCAGCAGCTCCGGACAGGGAGTGAGAGCTTTCTTT. This chain connects TRBV9 to TRBJ1-1; 8 bases are shared with TRBD1. The CDR3 covers 13 residues. Germline V lookup: CDR1 SGDLS, CDR2 YYNGEE. Germline trimming cut 4 bases from V and 10 bases from J; bases unmatched to any gene: 9.

The rearrangement joins TRBV11-2 to TRBJ2-7; D could derive from TRBD1 or TRBD2 (5 bases each). Germline values: CDR1 SGHAT, CDR2 FQNNGV. Trimming cost V 3 bases and J 1 base, with 13 bases left between them. This CDR3 spans 15 amino acids. The CDR3 DNA reads as TGTGCCAGCAGCTTCGGGGCGACCCGATCCTACGAGCAGTACTTC. Translation gives CASSFGATRSYEQYF.

The sample holds a few counts of this clone. One end of the junction varies from germline; a read error may be responsible. The genes are TRBV10-3 and TRBJ1-4, with a weak D call TRBD1 (5 bases). Germline V gene data show CDR1 as ENHRY and CDR2 as SYGVKD. The length of the CDR3 is 13 residues. CDR3 DNA: TGTGCCAGCAGTGAAGGGGAATCCGAAAAACTGTTTTTT. As protein: CASSEGESEKLFF.

This clone showed up just a few times. CDR3 in DNA: TGTGCCTGGAGTACGGGACAGGGAAAAACTGAAGCTTTCTTT. This sequence encodes CAWSTGQGKTEAFF. J is TRBJ1-1 and V is TRBV30, with 9 bases identical to TRBD1. Germline CDR1 GTSNPN, CDR2 SVGIG (reference sequence). The ends lost 2 bases at V and 5 bases at J; junction bases unmatched: 6. This CDR3 comprises 14 residues.

The V gene is TRBV27, the J gene TRBJ1-2; D remains unclear. The V end was cut by 3 bases, the J end by 5 bases, with 13 bases between. Germline CDR1 is MNHEY and CDR2 is SMNVEV (reference sequence). The CDR3 length is 14 residues. This chain's CDR3 is CASSFTRERYGYTF. CDR3 coding DNA: TGTGCCAGCAGTTTTACGAGGGAACGGTATGGCTACACCTTC.

This clone occurred a few times. The V call is TRBV9, the J call TRBJ2-3; tentative D call: TRBD2 (6 bases). The length of the CDR3 is 14 residues. V was pared by 4 bases and J by 3 bases, with 12 bases between. Germline CDR1 is SGDLS and CDR2 is YYNGEE. As DNA, the CDR3 is TGTGCCAGCAGCACCCCCGGGACTACAGATACGCAGTATTTT. Translating it yields CASSTPGTTDTQYF.

The V and J genes are TRBV15 and TRBJ1-5; the match to TRBD1 covers 12 bases. Looked up from germline, CDR1 is LNHNV and CDR2 is YYDKDF (reference sequence). This CDR3 region has 17 residues. Germline trimming cut 5 bases from V and 1 base from J; bases unmatched to any gene: 6. The CDR3 loop reads CATSGGQGAGSNQPQHF. The CDR3, as DNA: TGTGCCACCAGCGGGGGACAGGGGGCAGGGAGCAATCAGCCCCAGCATTTT.

The genes are TRBV11-2 and TRBJ2-1; D remains unclear. Per germline, CDR1 SGHAT and CDR2 FQNNGV. V lost 8 bases and J 0 bases, leaving 11 bases between the germline ends. The CDR3 loop spans 14 amino acids. The CDR3: CASAATDSYNEQFF. CDR3 bases: TGTGCCAGCGCTGCGACGGACTCCTACAATGAGCAGTTCTTC.

This clone occurred a few times. The CDR3: CSVDSTSFHEQFF. The DNA for the CDR3 is TGCAGCGTTGACTCCACTAGCTTCCATGAGCAGTTCTTC. The gene calls are TRBV29-1 and TRBJ2-1; possible D gene TRBD2, 6 bases. Trimming removed 3 bases from V and 8 bases from J, with 14 bases in between. The CDR3 sequence is 13 residues long. Germline CDR1 is SQVTM and CDR2 is ANQGSEA.

The chain combines TRBV2 with TRBJ2-5; D remains unclear. Germline-derived CDR1 and CDR2 are SNHLY and FYNNEI. The V and J ends lost 6 bases and 5 bases respectively, with 16 bases between them. This CDR3 contains 14 residues. In DNA form, the CDR3 reads TGTGCCAGCAGACCCGACTCCCTGGCGGAGACCCAGTACTTC. It specifies CASRPDSLAETQYF. Full variable domain (rest looked up from reference TRBV2 and TRBJ2-5): EPEVTQTPSHQVTQMGQEVILRCVPISNHLYFYWYRQILGQKVEFLVSFYNNEISEKSEIFDDQFSVERPDGSNFTLKIRSTKLEDSAMYFCASRPDSLAETQYFGPGTRLLVL.